This passage covers 13 T cell receptor beta chains from one sample sequenced in a study of T-cell reconstitution after alpha-beta-depleted transplantation in children. Molecular barcoding with unique molecular identifiers was used for the TCRbeta library. TCRdb independently ran MiXCR on the PCR reads; one entry per CDR3 protein. The sample shows some 76,000 distinct CDR3 sequences, around 9.9% of them seen only once. Sequencing used PBMCs, obtained before TCRalphabeta/CD19-depleted stem cell transplant. All receptors come from a boy younger than 18 with acute myeloid leukemia, due to receive a stem cell transplant.

The chain couples TRBV30 to TRBJ2-7; possibly TRBD1 or TRBD2 for D (5 bases each). This CDR3 is built from 16 residues. V was cut by 1 base and J by 5 bases, with 21 bases left in between. The germline V gene encodes CDR1 GTSNPN and CDR2 SVGIG (reference sequence). CDR3 coding DNA: TGTGCCTGGAGTGCCCATACCGGGACGGAGAGCGACGAGCAGTACTTC. It yields the protein CAWSAHTGTESDEQYF. The full variable domain, in which reference TRBV30 and TRBJ2-7 provide the parts outside the CDR3, is SQTIHQWPATLVQPVGSPLSLECTVEGTSNPNLYWYRQAAGRGLQLLFYSVGIGQISSEVPQNLSASRPQDRQFILSSKKLLLSDSGFYLCAWSAHTGTESDEQYFGPGTRLTVT.

This clonotype appeared many times. V usage is TRBV12-3 or TRBV12-4 and J usage is TRBJ2-1; 8 bases agree with TRBD1. This CDR3 spans 15 amino acids. V shed 4 bases and J 8 bases; nucleotides not matched to a gene: 10. In DNA form, the CDR3 reads TGTGCCAGCAGTTACAAGGACAGGGCAGGGCATGAGCAGTTCTTC. Its protein is CASSYKDRAGHEQFF.

In its sample, this clonotype was seen many times. The genes are TRBV29-1 and TRBJ2-1, with 9 nucleotides matching TRBD2. Germline V gene data show CDR1 as SQVTM and CDR2 as ANQGSEA. CDR3 length: 14 amino acids. J lost 6 bases, V lost 7 bases, and 10 bases had no gene match. The CDR3 region is CSAGFSGRSNEQFF. CDR3 sequence (DNA): TGCAGCGCTGGGTTTAGCGGGAGAAGCAATGAGCAGTTCTTC.

This clonotype was seen at least ten times. The chain recombines TRBV12-3 or TRBV12-4 with TRBJ2-5; possibly TRBD2 for D (5 bases). This CDR3 contains 14 residues. The ends were cut back, 7 bases at V and 5 bases at J, with 17 bases in the middle. In DNA form, the CDR3 reads TGTGCCAGCACTTTCGGTGGGGAGAGGGAGACCCAGTACTTC. Protein: CASTFGGERETQYF.

The CDR3 coding sequence is TGTGCCTGGAGTTCACGGGGAGGAAACAATCAGCCCCAGCATTTT. Translation: CAWSSRGGNNQPQHF. V gene TRBV30 combines with J gene TRBJ1-5; D is uncertain. CDR1 GTSNPN and CDR2 SVGIG come from the germline V gene (reference sequence). The CDR3 contains 15 residues. V lost 2 bases and J lost 3, with 14 bases in between.

The rearrangement uses TRBV12-5 and TRBJ2-1, with 11 bases matching TRBD2. Per germline, CDR1 LGHNT and CDR2 FRNRAP. The J segment lost 5 bases and the V segment lost 7 bases, leaving 16 bases of the junction unmatched. CDR3 length: 18 residues. The CDR3 DNA reads as TGTGCTAGTGCAGCCCGACTCCCAACTAGCGGGAGAGACAATGAGCAGTTCTTC. As protein: CASAARLPTSGRDNEQFF.

The table lists this clonotype with many counts. The chain recombines TRBV2 with TRBJ2-5; 7 nucleotides line up with TRBD1. Germline loops: CDR1 SNHLY, CDR2 FYNNEI. The CDR3 runs to 14 residues. Losses at the gene ends were 4 bases for V and 3 bases for J; bases not matched to a gene: 5. This chain's CDR3 is CASSADRWEETQYF. For the CDR3, the DNA is TGTGCCAGCAGTGCGGACAGGTGGGAAGAGACCCAGTACTTC.

At least ten counts were recorded for this clonotype. The chain has TRBV7-9 and TRBJ1-1; TRBD1 matches at 11 bases. Trimming at V came to 8 bases and at J to 5 bases, leaving 7 bases not matched to a gene. There are 14 residues in the CDR3. Germline-derived CDR1 and CDR2 are SEHNR and FQNEAQ (reference sequence). CDR3 sequence (DNA): TGTGCCAGCCATACCGGGACAGGGGGAACTGAAGCTTTCTTT. Translating it yields CASHTGTGGTEAFF.

In its sample, this clonotype was seen many times. The J gene is TRBJ1-3, the V gene TRBV12-3 or TRBV12-4; TRBD1 matches at 7 bases. J gave up 4 bases and V 7 bases, and 4 bases lay outside the gene matches. CDR3 length: 13 amino acids. This CDR3 reads CASILGQGNTIYF. In DNA form, the CDR3 reads TGTGCCAGCATCCTGGGACAGGGAAACACCATATATTTT.

J is TRBJ2-1 and V is TRBV7-2; TRBD1 matches at 7 bases. V gave up 2 bases and J gave up 9 bases; unmatched junction bases: 4. This CDR3 contains 13 residues. CDR1 and CDR2 (germline): SGHTA, FQGNSA. CDR3 residues: CASSLKGAAEQFF. The CDR3 coding sequence is TGTGCCAGCAGCTTAAAGGGGGCGGCTGAGCAGTTCTTC.

Many counts were recorded for this clonotype. This chain uses TRBV7-2 with TRBJ2-3; no definite D call. The CDR3 loop spans 14 amino acids. From germline, CDR1 is SGHTA and CDR2 FQGNSA. The ends were cut back, 3 bases at V and 6 bases at J, with 13 bases in the middle. CDR3 sequence reads: CASSLASAQDTQYF. CDR3 bases: TGTGCCAGCAGCTTGGCTAGTGCTCAGGATACGCAGTATTTT.

Details on this clonotype: A read error may account for a junction end that differs from germline. This chain connects TRBV7-7 to TRBJ2-2, with 12 bases matching TRBD2. Germline CDR1 SSHAT, CDR2 FNYEAQ (reference sequence). CDR3 length: 15 amino acids. CDR3 sequence: CASSRLAGALRELFF. The DNA for the CDR3 is TGTGCTAGCAGCCGACTAGCGGGAGCGTTGAGGGAGCTGTTTTTT.

The rearrangement links TRBV11-3 to TRBJ2-2; D not certain. The CDR3 is 11 amino acids. Trimming stripped 8 bases from V and 2 bases from J, with 3 bases between. Germline V lookup: CDR1 SGHNT, CDR2 YENEEA. The CDR3 spells CASGNTGELFF. CDR3 in DNA: TGTGCCAGCGGAAACACCGGGGAGCTGTTTTTT.